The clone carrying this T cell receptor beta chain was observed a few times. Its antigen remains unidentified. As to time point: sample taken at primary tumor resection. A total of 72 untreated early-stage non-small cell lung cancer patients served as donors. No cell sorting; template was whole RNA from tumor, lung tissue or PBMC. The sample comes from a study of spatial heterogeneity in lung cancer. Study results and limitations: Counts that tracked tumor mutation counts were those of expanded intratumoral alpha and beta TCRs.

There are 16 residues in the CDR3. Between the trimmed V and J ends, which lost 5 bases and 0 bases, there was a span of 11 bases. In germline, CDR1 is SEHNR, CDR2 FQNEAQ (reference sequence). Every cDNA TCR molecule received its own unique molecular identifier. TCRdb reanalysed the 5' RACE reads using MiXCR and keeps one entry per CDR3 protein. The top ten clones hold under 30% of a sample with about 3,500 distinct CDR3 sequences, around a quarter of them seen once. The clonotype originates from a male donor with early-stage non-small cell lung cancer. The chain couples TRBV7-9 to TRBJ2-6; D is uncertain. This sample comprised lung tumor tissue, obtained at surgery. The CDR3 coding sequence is TGTGCCAGCAGCCTTGGACGGTCCTCTGGGGCCAACGTCCTGACTTTC. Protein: CASSLGRSSGANVLTF.